This is a list of T cell receptor beta chains from one sample in a study of cytomegalovirus exposure and HLA in healthy donors. Assay used: immunoSEQ multiplex PCR; TCRdb lists only in-frame clones, some missing. The sample holds about 120,000 clones, about four fifths seen once. Sequencing was carried out using PBMCs. These receptors were taken from a human donor in good health. Both conserved end residues are part of each CDR3. The order of the fields is D gene, V gene, J gene, clone size, CDR3 DNA, CDR3 protein. D genes are given only for firm matches. The size of a clone is reported for some rows only, either as once, few or many, or as a class for expanded clones.

D gene: .
V gene: TRBV19
J gene: TRBJ1-2
clone size: .
CDR3 DNA: TGTGCCAGTAGTATAAGAACAATCTCAGCTAACTATGGCTACACCTTC
CDR3 protein: CASSIRTISANYGYTF

D gene: .
V gene: TRBV28
J gene: TRBJ2-3
clone size: .
CDR3 DNA: TGTGCCAGCAGCTCTGGGGGAGGACTCACAGATACGCAGTATTTT
CDR3 protein: CASSSGGGLTDTQYF

D gene: .
V gene: TRBV10-1
J gene: TRBJ1-6
clone size: .
CDR3 DNA: TGCGCCAGCAGTGAGTTCCCGGGAGGCTCACCCCTCCACTTT
CDR3 protein: CASSEFPGGSPLHF

D gene: .
V gene: TRBV28
J gene: TRBJ2-3
clone size: .
CDR3 DNA: TGTGCCAGCAGTGCTAGAGCCTCCACAGATACGCAGTATTTT
CDR3 protein: CASSARASTDTQYF

D gene: .
V gene: TRBV11-2
J gene: TRBJ2-7
clone size: .
CDR3 DNA: TGTGCCAGCAGCTTAGGGCCAGGAAAGGCTATTTCGGAGCAGTACTTC
CDR3 protein: CASSLGPGKAISEQYF

D gene: TRBD1
V gene: TRBV2
J gene: TRBJ1-1
clone size: .
CDR3 DNA: TGTGCCAGCACCGAGGACAGGGGGACGAACACTGAAGCTTTCTTT
CDR3 protein: CASTEDRGTNTEAFF

D gene: .
V gene: TRBV5-1
J gene: TRBJ1-4
clone size: .
CDR3 DNA: TGCGCCAGCAGCTTGAAATCGGGGGTGTCGGAAAAACTGTTTTTT
CDR3 protein: CASSLKSGVSEKLFF

D gene: .
V gene: TRBV27
J gene: TRBJ1-2
clone size: .
CDR3 DNA: TGTGCCAGCAGGCAGGGAGGTCCCTATGGCTACACCTTC
CDR3 protein: CASRQGGPYGYTF

D gene: TRBD2
V gene: TRBV9
J gene: TRBJ2-3
clone size: .
CDR3 DNA: TGTGCCAGCAGCGCTATGAGCGGGGGACTCACAGATACGCAGTATTTT
CDR3 protein: CASSAMSGGLTDTQYF

D gene: TRBD1
V gene: TRBV7-2
J gene: TRBJ1-1
clone size: .
CDR3 DNA: TGTGCCAGCAGCGCAGGGGGCGTAGTCTTTGAAGCTTTCTTT
CDR3 protein: CASSAGGVVFEAFF

D gene: .
V gene: TRBV6-1
J gene: TRBJ1-1
clone size: .
CDR3 DNA: TGTGCCAGCAGGTACCAGGGGAACACTGAAGCTTTCTTT
CDR3 protein: CASRYQGNTEAFF

D gene: TRBD2
V gene: TRBV15
J gene: TRBJ2-2
clone size: .
CDR3 DNA: TGTGCCACCAGCAGAGATCCGCCGGGTGCGGGGGGCCACACCGGGGAGCTGTTTTTT
CDR3 protein: CATSRDPPGAGGHTGELFF

D gene: .
V gene: TRBV10-3
J gene: TRBJ2-7
clone size: .
CDR3 DNA: TGTGCCATCAGTGAGTTGGCAGAAAGATACGAGCAGTACTTC
CDR3 protein: CAISELAERYEQYF

D gene: TRBD1
V gene: TRBV5-8
J gene: TRBJ1-1
clone size: .
CDR3 DNA: TGTGCCAGCAGCAACAGGGGGCGCGTCACTGAAGCTTTCTTT
CDR3 protein: CASSNRGRVTEAFF

D gene: TRBD2
V gene: TRBV11-1
J gene: TRBJ2-1
clone size: .
CDR3 DNA: TGTGCCAGCAGCGCACACCCTCGGGGGGGGCCTTATGAGCAGTTCTTC
CDR3 protein: CASSAHPRGGPYEQFF

D gene: TRBD1
V gene: TRBV7-8
J gene: TRBJ2-3
clone size: .
CDR3 DNA: TGTGCCAGCAGCCCGGAGATATTTTCGGGACAGGGGAGCACAGATACGCAGTATTTT
CDR3 protein: CASSPEIFSGQGSTDTQYF

D gene: TRBD2
V gene: TRBV6-5
J gene: TRBJ2-5
clone size: .
CDR3 DNA: TGTGCCAGCAGTGGTAGCGGGGGGGCGTGGGAGACCCAGTACTTC
CDR3 protein: CASSGSGGAWETQYF

D gene: TRBD1
V gene: TRBV10-3
J gene: TRBJ1-1
clone size: .
CDR3 DNA: TGTGCCATCAGAACGACAGGGGTTAGGAACACTGAAGCTTTCTTT
CDR3 protein: CAIRTTGVRNTEAFF

D gene: TRBD1
V gene: TRBV6-5
J gene: TRBJ2-2
clone size: .
CDR3 DNA: TGTGCCAGCAGTACCGGGACAGGGTCCACCGGGGAGCTGTTTTTT
CDR3 protein: CASSTGTGSTGELFF

D gene: .
V gene: TRBV7-9
J gene: TRBJ1-3
clone size: .
CDR3 DNA: TGTGCCAGCAGCTCCCAGACAGAGCCGGGAAACACCATATATTTT
CDR3 protein: CASSSQTEPGNTIYF

D gene: .
V gene: TRBV4-1
J gene: TRBJ2-3
clone size: .
CDR3 DNA: TGCGCCAGCAGCCAAGAGTCGCTGGGCCACACAGATACGCAGTATTTT
CDR3 protein: CASSQESLGHTDTQYF

D gene: TRBD2
V gene: TRBV11-3
J gene: TRBJ2-7
clone size: .
CDR3 DNA: TGTGCCAGCAGCCAAGATCAGGGCGGGGGGGCTTCCGAGCAGTACTTC
CDR3 protein: CASSQDQGGGASEQYF

D gene: TRBD1
V gene: TRBV7-9
J gene: TRBJ1-1
clone size: .
CDR3 DNA: TGTTCCAGCATGGGGGAAACAGGGGTGAGAACTGAAGCTTTCTTT
CDR3 protein: CSSMGETGVRTEAFF

D gene: .
V gene: TRBV9
J gene: TRBJ1-1
clone size: few
CDR3 DNA: TGTGCCAGCAGCGGCGGGAACACTGAAGCTTTCTTT
CDR3 protein: CASSGGNTEAFF

D gene: .
V gene: TRBV2
J gene: TRBJ1-6
clone size: .
CDR3 DNA: TGTGCCAGCCAAATCCTGGGCCCTTCACCCCTCCACTTT
CDR3 protein: CASQILGPSPLHF

D gene: .
V gene: TRBV13
J gene: TRBJ1-1
clone size: .
CDR3 DNA: TGTGCCAAAAAAAACCGGGACACTTGGAACACTGAAGCTTTCTTT
CDR3 protein: CAKKNRDTWNTEAFF

D gene: .
V gene: TRBV9
J gene: TRBJ1-6
clone size: .
CDR3 DNA: TGTGCCAGCAGCGTAGGTCACAGGGTCCCTAACTCACCCCTCCACTTT
CDR3 protein: CASSVGHRVPNSPLHF

D gene: TRBD2
V gene: TRBV13
J gene: TRBJ2-7
clone size: .
CDR3 DNA: TGTGCCAGCAGCATGGGACTAGCGGTCTCCTACGAGCAGTACTTC
CDR3 protein: CASSMGLAVSYEQYF

D gene: TRBD2
V gene: TRBV29-1
J gene: TRBJ2-1
clone size: once
CDR3 DNA: TGCAGCGTGGCCAGCGGGGGGGGAAATGAGCAGTTCTTC
CDR3 protein: CSVASGGGNEQFF

D gene: TRBD1
V gene: TRBV2
J gene: TRBJ1-5
clone size: .
CDR3 DNA: TGTGCCAGCAGTCTGGGGACAGGGGAAAGCAATCAGCCCCAGCATTTT
CDR3 protein: CASSLGTGESNQPQHF

D gene: TRBD2
V gene: TRBV29-1
J gene: TRBJ2-1
clone size: .
CDR3 DNA: TGCAGCCAGTCAACTAGCGGAGCTTACAATGAGCAGTTCTTC
CDR3 protein: CSQSTSGAYNEQFF

D gene: .
V gene: TRBV7-7
J gene: TRBJ1-1
clone size: .
CDR3 DNA: TGTGCTAGCAGCTTCCATTGGGGGGGGGTCCAGGTGAACACTGAAGCTTTCTTT
CDR3 protein: CASSFHWGGVQVNTEAFF

D gene: TRBD2
V gene: TRBV28
J gene: TRBJ2-6
clone size: .
CDR3 DNA: TGTGCCAGCAGTTTAGCGGCTAGCGGGGGGGGAAGCTCTGGGGCCAACGTCCTGACTTTC
CDR3 protein: CASSLAASGGGSSGANVLTF

D gene: TRBD2
V gene: TRBV14
J gene: TRBJ2-4
clone size: few
CDR3 DNA: TGTGCCAGCAGCCCAGGCGGGGGGGCGAACATTCAGTACTTC
CDR3 protein: CASSPGGGANIQYF

D gene: .
V gene: TRBV19
J gene: TRBJ1-4
clone size: few
CDR3 DNA: TGTGCCAGTAGTAGAGTTAATGAAAAACTGTTTTTT
CDR3 protein: CASSRVNEKLFF

D gene: TRBD1
V gene: TRBV9
J gene: TRBJ2-7
clone size: .
CDR3 DNA: TGTGCCAGCAGCGTAGGACAGGGTAGGTCCTACGAGCAGTACTTC
CDR3 protein: CASSVGQGRSYEQYF

D gene: TRBD1
V gene: TRBV6-5
J gene: TRBJ1-2
clone size: .
CDR3 DNA: TGTGCCAGCAGTTACTCGACAGGGGCCGTGCTTTATGGCTACACCTTC
CDR3 protein: CASSYSTGAVLYGYTF

D gene: TRBD1
V gene: TRBV9
J gene: TRBJ2-7
clone size: .
CDR3 DNA: TGTGCCAGCAGCGTTGGCCAGGGGGAGTACGAGCAGTACTTC
CDR3 protein: CASSVGQGEYEQYF

D gene: TRBD2
V gene: TRBV5-4
J gene: TRBJ2-3
clone size: .
CDR3 DNA: TGTGCCAGCAGTCCGGGACTAGGGGGCACAGATACGCAGTATTTT
CDR3 protein: CASSPGLGGTDTQYF

D gene: TRBD1
V gene: TRBV4-1
J gene: TRBJ1-5
clone size: .
CDR3 DNA: TGCGCCAGCAGCGCAGCCCCGCCGGGACAGGGTAATCAGCCCCAGCATTTT
CDR3 protein: CASSAAPPGQGNQPQHF

D gene: .
V gene: TRBV27
J gene: TRBJ2-7
clone size: .
CDR3 DNA: TGTGCCAGCAGTTTAGGTTCCGGAGGGAGGAACGAGCAGTACTTC
CDR3 protein: CASSLGSGGRNEQYF

D gene: .
V gene: TRBV6-1
J gene: TRBJ2-5
clone size: .
CDR3 DNA: TGTGCCAGCATCCACGGGACTCTTGGCCAAACCCAGTACTTC
CDR3 protein: CASIHGTLGQTQYF

D gene: .
V gene: TRBV2
J gene: TRBJ1-1
clone size: few
CDR3 DNA: TGTGCCAGCAGTGAGAGGGTTGAAGCTTTCTTT
CDR3 protein: CASSERVEAFF

D gene: .
V gene: TRBV7-9
J gene: TRBJ1-1
clone size: .
CDR3 DNA: TGTGCCAGCAGCTCCCACAAGTCTTGGGGGCTAAGGACTGAAGCTTTCTTT
CDR3 protein: CASSSHKSWGLRTEAFF

D gene: TRBD1
V gene: TRBV19
J gene: TRBJ1-3
clone size: .
CDR3 DNA: TGTGCCAGTAACGACAGGGGGTCGGGAAACACCATATATTTT
CDR3 protein: CASNDRGSGNTIYF

D gene: .
V gene: TRBV5-1
J gene: TRBJ1-5
clone size: .
CDR3 DNA: TGCGCCAGCAGCCTAACTCCCGGGAGCAATCAGCCCCAGCATTTT
CDR3 protein: CASSLTPGSNQPQHF

D gene: .
V gene: TRBV9
J gene: TRBJ2-7
clone size: once
CDR3 DNA: TGTGCCAGCAGCCCCGGAGGACACGAGCAGTACTTC
CDR3 protein: CASSPGGHEQYF

D gene: .
V gene: TRBV29-1
J gene: TRBJ1-2
clone size: .
CDR3 DNA: TGCAGCGGATCCGACAGGTTTGGTCCAGCCTTC
CDR3 protein: CSGSDRFGPAF

D gene: TRBD1
V gene: TRBV5-4
J gene: TRBJ2-4
clone size: .
CDR3 DNA: TGTGCCAGCAGCTACGACAGGGTGGCAGCCAAAAACATTCAGTACTTC
CDR3 protein: CASSYDRVAAKNIQYF

D gene: TRBD1
V gene: TRBV4-2
J gene: TRBJ2-2
clone size: .
CDR3 DNA: TGTGCCAGCAGCCAAGGGTCGGGACAGGGGTCCACCGGGGAGCTGTTTTTT
CDR3 protein: CASSQGSGQGSTGELFF

D gene: .
V gene: TRBV7-7
J gene: TRBJ1-1
clone size: few
CDR3 DNA: TGTGCCAGCAGCAAGGACAAGAACACTGAAGCTTTCTTT
CDR3 protein: CASSKDKNTEAFF

D gene: .
V gene: TRBV11-2
J gene: TRBJ2-7
clone size: .
CDR3 DNA: TGTGCCAGCAGCTTAGGGGTTGGAGGTTACGAGCAGTACTTC
CDR3 protein: CASSLGVGGYEQYF

D gene: TRBD2
V gene: TRBV6-4
J gene: TRBJ2-2
clone size: few
CDR3 DNA: TGTGCCAGCAGCAAGACTAGCGAGACCGGGGAGCTGTTTTTT
CDR3 protein: CASSKTSETGELFF

D gene: .
V gene: TRBV18
J gene: TRBJ2-6
clone size: .
CDR3 DNA: TGTGCCAGCTCACCAGTACAACTAGCCGGCCCTGGGGCCAACGTCCTGACTTTC
CDR3 protein: CASSPVQLAGPGANVLTF

D gene: TRBD2
V gene: TRBV10-3
J gene: TRBJ2-1
clone size: .
CDR3 DNA: TGTGCCACCGGACTAGCCGAGGATGAGCAGTTCTTC
CDR3 protein: CATGLAEDEQFF

D gene: .
V gene: TRBV7-2
J gene: TRBJ1-1
clone size: .
CDR3 DNA: TGTGCCAGCAGCGGCAGGGTGCTCACTGAAGCTTTCTTT
CDR3 protein: CASSGRVLTEAFF

D gene: .
V gene: TRBV30
J gene: TRBJ1-2
clone size: .
CDR3 DNA: TGTGCCTGGAGTGTTGGGCGTACTAACTATGGCTACACCTTC
CDR3 protein: CAWSVGRTNYGYTF

D gene: TRBD2
V gene: TRBV6-4
J gene: TRBJ2-3
clone size: .
CDR3 DNA: TGTGCCAGCAGTGTTGGGGGGGGCACAGATACGCAGTATTTT
CDR3 protein: CASSVGGGTDTQYF

D gene: TRBD1
V gene: TRBV6-1
J gene: TRBJ2-5
clone size: .
CDR3 DNA: TGTGCCAGCAGCCGGGACAGAGAAGAGACCCAGTACTTC
CDR3 protein: CASSRDREETQYF